Each of the 13 T cell receptor beta chains below was sequenced from the same sample in a study of CD8 T cells in Susac syndrome. An amount of RNA that ranged from roughly 0.45 to 1 ug was reverse transcribed with random hexamers. TCRdb reprocessed the immunoSEQ multiplex PCR reads with MiXCR, giving one entry per CDR3 protein. The repertoire includes some 60,000 distinct CDR3 sequences, around nine tenths of them detected once, and 0.15% to 0.2% sits in the top ten. Material for sequencing was CD8+ T cells from PBMCs. All receptors come from a human donor in good health.

This clonotype was picked up one time. The gene calls are TRBV28 and TRBJ2-7, with D perhaps assigned TRBD1 or TRBD2 (5 bases each). Per the germline V gene, CDR1 is MDHEN and CDR2 is SYDVKM. The length of the CDR3 is 11 residues. Trimming shortened V by 11 bases and J by 7 bases, and 15 bases separated the two germline ends. The CDR3 spells CAPRDEMEQYF. The CDR3 nucleotides read TGTGCCCCCCGGGACGAAATGGAGCAGTACTTC.

The V gene is TRBV13, the J gene TRBJ1-2; D is unclear. Germline V lookup: CDR1 PRHDT, CDR2 FYEKMQ (reference sequence). V dropped 5 bases and J dropped 2 bases, with 15 bases sitting between them. There are 15 residues in the CDR3. CDR3 sequence (DNA): TGTGCCAGCAGCCAAGCGCACTGGGCAAACTATGGCTACACCTTC. This codes for CASSQAHWANYGYTF.

The V gene is TRBV30, the J gene TRBJ2-4, with D possibly called TRBD1 or TRBD2 (5 bases each). V lost 4 bases, J lost 0 bases, and 19 bases lay in between. Germline CDR1 reads GTSNPN; CDR2 reads SVGIG (reference sequence). CDR3 length equals 17 residues. CDR3 bases: TGTGCCTGGATTATGGTGGGGGATGCTTTAGCCAAAAACATTCAGTACTTC. Its protein is CAWIMVGDALAKNIQYF.

The V gene is TRBV12-3 or TRBV12-4, the J gene TRBJ2-5; possibly TRBD1 for D (6 bases). CDR3 length equals 12 residues. Trimming left V 11 bases short and J 4 bases short, with 14 bases between. The CDR3 sequence is CAAGRGRETQYF. CDR3 nucleotides: TGTGCCGCGGGCAGGGGAAGAGAGACCCAGTACTTC.

The chain combines TRBV6-1 with TRBJ2-5; 7 nucleotides agree with TRBD2. Germline V CDR1 and CDR2: MNHNS, SASEGT. With 2 bases clipped from V and 2 bases from J, the junction kept 5 bases outside the gene matches. This CDR3 contains 15 residues. CDR3 residues: CASSELADNQETQYF. The CDR3 DNA reads as TGTGCCAGCAGTGAACTAGCGGACAATCAAGAGACCCAGTACTTC.

The chain is built from TRBV7-3 and TRBJ2-7; 11 bases fit TRBD2. Germline loops: CDR1 SGHTA, CDR2 FQGTGA. The CDR3 runs 19 residues. J was trimmed by 1 base and V by 0 bases; bases with no gene match: 11. The CDR3 spells CASSLTHRLAGGQSYEQYF. In DNA, the CDR3 is TGTGCCAGCAGCTTAACCCACCGGCTAGCGGGGGGACAATCCTACGAGCAGTACTTC.

The V gene is TRBV6-5, the J gene TRBJ2-2; a possible D gene is TRBD2 (5 bases). Germline values: CDR1 MNHEY, CDR2 SVGAGI. There are 15 residues in the CDR3. V lost 5 bases and J lost 3, with 13 bases in between. This CDR3 is CASSLSRGYTGELFF. The CDR3 DNA reads as TGTGCCAGCAGTCTTAGCAGAGGGTACACCGGGGAGCTGTTTTTT.

The V gene is TRBV20-1, the J gene TRBJ1-4; D unresolved. The CDR3 totals 16 residues. The V gene lost 3 bases and the J gene lost 8 bases, with 22 bases spanning the gap. CDR1 DFQATT and CDR2 SNEGSKA come from the germline V gene (reference sequence). The CDR3 protein is CSASSNRHLTKEKLFF. The DNA for the CDR3 is TGCAGTGCTAGCTCAAACCGCCATCTTACCAAGGAAAAACTGTTTTTT.

The rearrangement links TRBV6-2 or TRBV6-3 to TRBJ1-5, with a weak D call TRBD1 (5 bases). V shed 7 bases and J shed 4 bases, with 8 bases lying between them. This CDR3 spans 12 amino acids. Germline loops: CDR1 MNHEY, CDR2 SVGEGT. The CDR3 coding sequence is TGTGCCAGCATGACAGCTAATCAGCCCCAGCATTTT. Its translation is CASMTANQPQHF.

CDR3 sequence: CASSYGLAGGLRTDTQYF. The CDR3 bases are TGTGCCAGCAGCTACGGACTAGCGGGGGGCCTACGCACAGATACGCAGTATTTT. The J gene is TRBJ2-3, the V gene TRBV28, with 14 bases aligning to TRBD2. From germline, CDR1 is MDHEN and CDR2 SYDVKM. This CDR3 comprises 18 residues. After removal of 6 bases from V and 1 base from J, the junction contained 9 bases not matched to a gene.

J is TRBJ2-7 and V is TRBV29-1; either TRBD1 or TRBD2 may supply D (6 bases each). There are 15 residues in the CDR3. V was pared by 0 bases and J by 5 bases, with 17 bases between. Germline V lookup: CDR1 SQVTM, CDR2 ANQGSEA. CDR3 region: CSVEDRGGGLDEQYF. DNA for the CDR3: TGCAGCGTTGAAGATCGAGGAGGGGGTTTGGACGAGCAGTACTTC.

This sequence joins TRBV19 and TRBJ2-1; possible D gene TRBD1, 5 bases. V lost 3 bases and J lost 10, with 25 bases in between. The CDR3 length is 17 residues. CDR1 LNHDA and CDR2 SQIVND come from the germline V gene (reference sequence). CDR3 residues: CASSMPQDRTLPNEQFF. DNA of the CDR3: TGTGCCAGTAGTATGCCACAGGACCGTACCCTACCTAACGAGCAGTTCTTC.

The table lists this clonotype with a count of one. The chain couples TRBV4-2 to TRBJ2-7, with a possible D match to TRBD1 (5 bases). Trimming cost V 1 base and J 1 base, with 5 bases left between them. Germline CDR1 is LGHNA and CDR2 is YNFKEQ. This CDR3 contains 13 residues. The CDR3 bases are TGTGCCAGCAGCCAAGGGACATCCTACGAGCAGTACTTC. Translation: CASSQGTSYEQYF.